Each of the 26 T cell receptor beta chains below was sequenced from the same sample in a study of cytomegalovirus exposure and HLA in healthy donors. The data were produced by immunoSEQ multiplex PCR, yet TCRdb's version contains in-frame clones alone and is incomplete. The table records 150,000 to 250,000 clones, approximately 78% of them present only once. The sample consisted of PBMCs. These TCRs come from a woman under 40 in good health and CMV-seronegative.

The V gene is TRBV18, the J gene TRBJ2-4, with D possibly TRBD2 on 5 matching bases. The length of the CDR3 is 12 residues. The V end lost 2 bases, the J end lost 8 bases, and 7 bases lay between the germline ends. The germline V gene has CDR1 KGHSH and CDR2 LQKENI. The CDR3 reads CASSPMGDIQYF. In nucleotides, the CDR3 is TGTGCCAGCTCACCAATGGGAGACATTCAGTACTTC.

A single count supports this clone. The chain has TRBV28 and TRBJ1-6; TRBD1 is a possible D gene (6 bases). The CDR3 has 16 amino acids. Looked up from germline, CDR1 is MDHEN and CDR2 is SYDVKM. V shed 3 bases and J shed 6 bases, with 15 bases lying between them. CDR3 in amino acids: CASSLTRQAANSPLHF. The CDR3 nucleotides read TGTGCCAGCAGTTTGACCCGACAGGCAGCTAATTCACCCCTCCACTTT.

The CDR3 region has the DNA TGTGCCAGCAGCGTTAGATTTCGAGTGGCTAACTATGGCTACACCTTC. It translates to CASSVRFRVANYGYTF. The chain carries TRBV11-3 and TRBJ1-2; D gene uncertain. V lost 5 bases, J lost 0 bases, and 16 bases lay in between. This CDR3 comprises 16 residues. The V gene's germline CDR1 is SGHNT and CDR2 YENEEA. Complete variable domain (other parts from reference TRBV11-3 and TRBJ1-2): EAGVVQSPRYKIIEKKQPVAFWCNPISGHNTLYWYLQNLGQGPELLIRYENEEAVDDSQLPKDRFSAERLKGVDSTLKIQPAELGDSAVYLCASSVRFRVANYGYTFGSGTRLTVV.

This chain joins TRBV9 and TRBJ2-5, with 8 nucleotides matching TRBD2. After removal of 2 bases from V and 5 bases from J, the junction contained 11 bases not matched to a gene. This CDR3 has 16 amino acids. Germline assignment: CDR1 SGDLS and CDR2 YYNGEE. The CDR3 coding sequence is TGTGCCAGCAGCGTGCTTAGCGGGGTGACCGTGGAGACCCAGTACTTC. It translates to CASSVLSGVTVETQYF. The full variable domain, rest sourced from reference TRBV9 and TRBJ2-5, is DSGVTQTPKHLITATGQRVTLRCSPRSGDLSVYWYQQSLDQGLQFLIQYYNGEERAKGNILERFSAQQFPDLHSELNLSSLELGDSALYFCASSVLSGVTVETQYFGPGTRLLVL.

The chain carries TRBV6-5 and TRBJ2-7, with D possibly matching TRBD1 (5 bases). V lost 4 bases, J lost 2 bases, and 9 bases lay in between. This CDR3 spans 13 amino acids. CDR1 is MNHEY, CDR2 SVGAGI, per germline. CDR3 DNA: TGTGCCAGCAGTTTTCCGACAGCCTACGAGCAGTACTTC. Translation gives CASSFPTAYEQYF.

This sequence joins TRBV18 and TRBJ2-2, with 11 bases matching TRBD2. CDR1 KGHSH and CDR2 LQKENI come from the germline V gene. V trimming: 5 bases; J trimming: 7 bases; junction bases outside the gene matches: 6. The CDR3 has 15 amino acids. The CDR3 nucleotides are TGTGCCAGCTCAGAGACTAGCGGGGCGTTCGGGGAGCTGTTTTTT. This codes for CASSETSGAFGELFF.

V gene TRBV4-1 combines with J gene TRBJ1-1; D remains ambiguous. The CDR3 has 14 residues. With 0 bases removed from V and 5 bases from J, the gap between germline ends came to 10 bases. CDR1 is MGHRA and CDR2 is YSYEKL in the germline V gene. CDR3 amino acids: CASSQEISGTEAFF. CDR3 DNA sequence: TGCGCCAGCAGCCAAGAAATAAGCGGGACTGAAGCTTTCTTT.

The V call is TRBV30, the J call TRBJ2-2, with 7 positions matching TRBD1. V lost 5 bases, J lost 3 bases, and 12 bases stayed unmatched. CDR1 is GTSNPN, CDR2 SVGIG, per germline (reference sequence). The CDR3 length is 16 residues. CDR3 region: CAWAPRRQGYTGELFF. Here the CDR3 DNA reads TGTGCCTGGGCACCTAGGAGACAGGGTTACACCGGGGAGCTGTTTTTT.

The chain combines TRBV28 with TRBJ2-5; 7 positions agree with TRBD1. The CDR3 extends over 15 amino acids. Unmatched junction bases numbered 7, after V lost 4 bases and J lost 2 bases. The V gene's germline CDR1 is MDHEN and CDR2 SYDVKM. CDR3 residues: CASSSGTAKQETQYF. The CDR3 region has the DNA TGTGCCAGCAGTTCCGGGACAGCGAAACAAGAGACCCAGTACTTC.

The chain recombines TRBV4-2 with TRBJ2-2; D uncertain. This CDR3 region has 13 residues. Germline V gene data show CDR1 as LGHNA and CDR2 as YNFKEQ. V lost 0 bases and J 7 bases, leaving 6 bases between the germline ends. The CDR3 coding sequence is TGTGCCAGCAGCCAAGAACGACACGGGGAGCTGTTTTTT. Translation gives CASSQERHGELFF.

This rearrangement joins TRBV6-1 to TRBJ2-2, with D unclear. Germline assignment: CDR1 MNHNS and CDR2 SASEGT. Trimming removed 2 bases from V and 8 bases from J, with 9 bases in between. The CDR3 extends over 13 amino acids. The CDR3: CASSEMVAGELFF. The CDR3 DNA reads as TGTGCCAGCAGTGAAATGGTTGCGGGGGAGCTGTTTTTT.

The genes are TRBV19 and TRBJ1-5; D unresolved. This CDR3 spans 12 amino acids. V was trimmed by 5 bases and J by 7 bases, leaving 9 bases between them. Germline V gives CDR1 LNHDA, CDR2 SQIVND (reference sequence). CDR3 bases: TGTGCCAGTAGTCCCCTAGGACAGCCCCAGCATTTT. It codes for CASSPLGQPQHF.

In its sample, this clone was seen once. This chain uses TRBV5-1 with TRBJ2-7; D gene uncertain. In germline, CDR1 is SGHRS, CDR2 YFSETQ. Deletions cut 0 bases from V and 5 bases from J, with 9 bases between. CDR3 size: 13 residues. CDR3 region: CASSLGQYHEQYF. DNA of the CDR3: TGCGCCAGCAGCTTGGGTCAGTACCACGAGCAGTACTTC.

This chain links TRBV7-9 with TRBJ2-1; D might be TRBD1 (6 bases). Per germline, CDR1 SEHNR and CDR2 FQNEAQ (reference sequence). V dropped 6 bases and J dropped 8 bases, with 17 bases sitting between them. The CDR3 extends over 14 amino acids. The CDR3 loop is CASRSGQLSDEQFF. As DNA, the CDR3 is TGTGCCAGCAGATCCGGACAGTTGTCGGATGAGCAGTTCTTC.

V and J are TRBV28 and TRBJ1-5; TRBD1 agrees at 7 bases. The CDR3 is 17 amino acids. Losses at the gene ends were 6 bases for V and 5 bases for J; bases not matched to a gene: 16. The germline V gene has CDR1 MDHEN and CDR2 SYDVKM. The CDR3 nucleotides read TGTGCCAGCAGCTCCCCGCGGGCAGGGGGAACAGATCAGCCCCAGCATTTT. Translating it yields CASSSPRAGGTDQPQHF.

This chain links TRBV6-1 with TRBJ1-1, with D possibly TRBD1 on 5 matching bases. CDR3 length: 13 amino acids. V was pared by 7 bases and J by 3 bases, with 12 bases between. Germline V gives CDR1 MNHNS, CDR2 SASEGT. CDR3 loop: CASNPGKDTEAFF. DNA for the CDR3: TGTGCCAGCAACCCAGGGAAGGACACTGAAGCTTTCTTT.

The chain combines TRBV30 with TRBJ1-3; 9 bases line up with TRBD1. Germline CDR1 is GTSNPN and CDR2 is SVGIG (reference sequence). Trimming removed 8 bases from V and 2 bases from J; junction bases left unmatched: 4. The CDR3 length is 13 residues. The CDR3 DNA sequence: TGTGCCAGGGGGACAGGGCCTGGAAACACCATATATTTT. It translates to CARGTGPGNTIYF.

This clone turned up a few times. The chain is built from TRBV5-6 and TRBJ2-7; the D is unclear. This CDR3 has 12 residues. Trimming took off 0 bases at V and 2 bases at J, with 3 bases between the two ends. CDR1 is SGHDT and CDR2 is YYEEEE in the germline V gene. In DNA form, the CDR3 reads TGTGCCAGCAGCTTGGCCGCCTACGAGCAGTACTTC. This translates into CASSLAAYEQYF.

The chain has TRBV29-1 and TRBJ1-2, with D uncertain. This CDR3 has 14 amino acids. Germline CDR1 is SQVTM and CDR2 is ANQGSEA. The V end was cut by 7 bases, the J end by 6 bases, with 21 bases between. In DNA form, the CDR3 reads TGCAGCGCCCCAACTTTAGGGAGTGGCGATGGCTACACCTTC. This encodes CSAPTLGSGDGYTF.

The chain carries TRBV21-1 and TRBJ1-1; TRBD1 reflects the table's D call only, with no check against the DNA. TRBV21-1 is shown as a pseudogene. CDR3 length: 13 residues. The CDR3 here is CASKQGWKREAFF. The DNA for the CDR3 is TGTGCCTCTAAACAGGGATGGAAACGGGAAGCTTTCTTT.

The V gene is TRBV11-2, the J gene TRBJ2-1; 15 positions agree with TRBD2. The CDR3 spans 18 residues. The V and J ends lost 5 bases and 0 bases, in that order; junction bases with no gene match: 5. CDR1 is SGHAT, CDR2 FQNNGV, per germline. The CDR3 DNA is TGTGCCAGCAGCCTCGGACTAGCGGGAGGGAGCTCCTACAATGAGCAGTTCTTC. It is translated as CASSLGLAGGSSYNEQFF.

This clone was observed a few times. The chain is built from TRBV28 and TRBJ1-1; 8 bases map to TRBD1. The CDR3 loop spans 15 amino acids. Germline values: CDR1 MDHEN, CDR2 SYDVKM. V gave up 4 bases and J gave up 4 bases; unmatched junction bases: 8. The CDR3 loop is CASSSPQGAGTEAFF. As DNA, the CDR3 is TGTGCCAGCAGTTCTCCCCAGGGGGCTGGCACTGAAGCTTTCTTT.

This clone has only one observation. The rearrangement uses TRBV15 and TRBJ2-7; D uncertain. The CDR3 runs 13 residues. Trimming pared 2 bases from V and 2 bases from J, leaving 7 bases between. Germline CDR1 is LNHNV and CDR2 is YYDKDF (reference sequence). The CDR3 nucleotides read TGTGCCACCAGCAGACCCGACACCTACGAGCAGTACTTC. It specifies CATSRPDTYEQYF.

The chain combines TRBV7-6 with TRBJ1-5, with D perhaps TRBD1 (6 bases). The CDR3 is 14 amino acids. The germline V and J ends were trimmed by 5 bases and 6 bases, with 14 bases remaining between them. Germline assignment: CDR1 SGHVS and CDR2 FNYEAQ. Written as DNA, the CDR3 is TGTGCCAGCAGCCCGTACAGGGAAGGTCAGCCCCAGCATTTT. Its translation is CASSPYREGQPQHF. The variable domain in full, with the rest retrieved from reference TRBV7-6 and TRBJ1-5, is GAGVSQSPRYKVTKRGQDVALRCDPISGHVSLYWYRQALGQGPEFLTYFNYEAQQDKSGLPNDRFSAERPEGSISTLTIQRTEQRDSAMYRCASSPYREGQPQHFGDGTRLSIL.

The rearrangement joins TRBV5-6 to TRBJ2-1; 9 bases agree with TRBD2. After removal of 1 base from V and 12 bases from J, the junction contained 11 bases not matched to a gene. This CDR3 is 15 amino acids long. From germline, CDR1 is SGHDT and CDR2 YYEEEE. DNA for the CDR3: TGTGCCAGCAGCTTGTTTCAGCGGGAGGCCCCCATGCAGTTCTTC. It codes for CASSLFQREAPMQFF.

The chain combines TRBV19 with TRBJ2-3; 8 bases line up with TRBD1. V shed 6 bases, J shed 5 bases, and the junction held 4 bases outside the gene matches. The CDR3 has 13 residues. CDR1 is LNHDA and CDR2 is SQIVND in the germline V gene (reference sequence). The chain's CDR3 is CASSRDRGDTQYF. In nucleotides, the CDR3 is TGTGCCAGTAGCCGTGACAGGGGAGATACGCAGTATTTT.